Here is one T cell receptor (beta chain) with its context. The antigen is not known. TCRdb keeps only in-frame clones here, not all; method: immunoSEQ multiplex PCR. The sample holds about 170,000 clones, about 89% seen once. This entry belongs to a study of T cell responses to AZD1222 COVID-19 vaccine. Whole-study findings and limits: Only six or seven AZD1222 recipients were seropositive at baseline.

The CDR3 totals 14 residues. Unmatched junction bases numbered 6, after V lost 5 bases and J lost 7 bases. Germline V CDR1 and CDR2: SGHAT, FQNNGV. Sequences were derived from peripheral blood, sampled on day 0 of AZD1222 vaccination. The V and J genes are TRBV11-2 and TRBJ1-4, with 8 bases fitting TRBD1. This receptor was identified in an adult in good health. The CDR3 sequence is CASSHTGGGEKLFF. CDR3 coding DNA: TGTGCCAGCAGCCATACAGGGGGAGGTGAAAAACTGTTTTTT.